A single sample gave rise to the 6 T cell receptor beta chains below, sequenced in a study of T cells in Graves' hyperthyroidism and ophthalmopathy. It was RNA transcripts that yielded the amplified TCR beta CDR3 regions. The HTBI primer set served for first-round RT-PCR of the TCR CDR3. Each CDR3 protein is one row after TCRdb ran MiXCR on the multiplex PCR reads. The sample lists 400,000 to 500,000 distinct CDR3 sequences, around 15% occurring once. The specimen was blood. The receptors were gathered from a woman younger than 30 with Graves' hyperthyroidism.

This rearrangement joins TRBV19 to TRBJ2-7, with TRBD1 identical over 7 bases. J gave up 0 bases and V 5 bases, and 7 bases lay outside the gene matches. The CDR3 is 15 residues long. Germline V gene lookup returns CDR1 LNHDA and CDR2 SQIVND (reference sequence). The CDR3 bases are TGTGCCAGTAGTCTAGGCGCAGGGGGCTCCTACGAGCAGTACGTC. It is translated as CASSLGAGGSYEQYV.

This clonotype was recorded once. This chain joins TRBV19 and TRBJ2-5; unclear D gene. Trimming shortened V by 0 bases and J by 5 bases, and 13 bases separated the two germline ends. The germline V gene encodes CDR1 LNHDA and CDR2 SQIVND (reference sequence). CDR3 length: 15 residues. The CDR3 DNA is TGTGCCAGTAGTATAGACCCGTCTCCCCGGGAGACCCAGTACTTC. Translation gives CASSIDPSPRETQYF. Together with reference TRBV19 and TRBJ2-5, the CDR3 gives the full variable domain: DGGITQSPKYLFRKEGQNVTLSCEQNLNHDAMYWYRQDPGQGLRLIYYSQIVNDFQKGDIAEGYSVSREKKESFPLTVTSAQKNPTAFYLCASSIDPSPRETQYFGPGTRLLVL.

CDR3 bases: TGTGCCAGCAGTGACTCCGGGACCACGGATACGCAGTATTTT. It specifies CASSDSGTTDTQYF. The J gene is TRBJ2-3, the V gene TRBV2; D possibly uses TRBD1 or TRBD2 (5 bases each). V was trimmed by 3 bases and J by 6 bases, leaving 13 bases between them. This CDR3 contains 14 residues. Germline loops: CDR1 SNHLY, CDR2 FYNNEI.

This clonotype has at least ten counts. V gene TRBV18 combines with J gene TRBJ2-3; 9 nucleotides agree with TRBD1. The CDR3 has 14 residues. The junction had 5 bases not matched to a gene; V was cut back by 3 bases and J by 7 bases. CDR1 is KGHSH, CDR2 LQKENI, per germline. CDR3 nucleotides: TGTGCCAGCTCACCGGGACAGGGAGTAAATACGCAGTATTTT. Translation: CASSPGQGVNTQYF.

This clonotype was counted at least ten times. DNA for the CDR3: TGTGCCAGCAGTGAAAGTAGGGTCCAAGAGACCCAGTACTTC. Encoded protein: CASSESRVQETQYF. V and J are TRBV6-1 and TRBJ2-5; no clear D. The germline CDR1 and CDR2 sequences are MNHNS and SASEGT. The CDR3 sequence is 14 residues long. Trimming pared 2 bases from V and 1 base from J, leaving 8 bases between.

This clonotype came up many times. The chain combines TRBV9 with TRBJ2-7, with a tentative D call TRBD2 (6 bases). Deletions cut 0 bases from V and 5 bases from J, with 9 bases between. This CDR3 spans 13 amino acids. In germline, CDR1 is SGDLS, CDR2 YYNGEE. CDR3 sequence (DNA): TGTGCCAGCAGCGTAGTCGGGAGCCACGAGCAGTACTTC. Its protein product is CASSVVGSHEQYF.